Below, 8 T cell receptor beta chains from the same sample are listed, as sequenced in a study of T cell changes during pregnancy in multiple sclerosis. Some clones are missing from TCRdb's copy, which holds only in-frame ones; the method was immunoSEQ multiplex PCR. This sample has tens of thousands of clones, with roughly 92% found just once. This specimen was peripheral blood, taken in the third trimester of pregnancy. Receptor source: a female donor in good health, enrolled as a control in a pregnancy study.

The chain is built from TRBV5-1 and TRBJ1-2, with unresolved D. Germline-derived CDR1 and CDR2 are SGHRS and YFSETQ. CDR3 length: 14 amino acids. The V end lost 0 bases, the J end lost 5 bases, and 11 bases lay between the germline ends. CDR3 amino acids: CASSLGGETYGYTF. The CDR3 bases are TGCGCCAGCAGCTTGGGTGGGGAGACTTATGGCTACACCTTC.

This chain connects TRBV27 to TRBJ1-1, with unresolved D. Germline lookup yields CDR1 MNHEY and CDR2 SMNVEV (reference sequence). V dropped 3 bases and J dropped 3 bases, with 17 bases sitting between them. CDR3 length: 16 residues. CDR3 sequence: CASSFSVYGADTEAFF. For the CDR3, the DNA is TGTGCCAGCAGTTTCTCGGTTTATGGAGCTGACACTGAAGCTTTCTTT.

The chain couples TRBV25-1 to TRBJ2-3, with TRBD2 identical over 7 bases. CDR3 size: 15 residues. V dropped 7 bases and J dropped 1; count of bases not matched to a gene: 8. Germline V gene sequence: CDR1 MGHDK, CDR2 SYGVNS. CDR3 sequence (DNA): TGTGCCAGCACACCCCGGGGGGTGGGCACAGATACGCAGTATTTT. It translates to CASTPRGVGTDTQYF.

The V call is TRBV28, the J call TRBJ1-2, with 8 bases identical to TRBD1. Germline CDR1 is MDHEN and CDR2 is SYDVKM. Trimming took 3 bases from V and 4 from J; bases not matched to a gene: 7. CDR3 size: 15 residues. CDR3 bases: TGTGCCAGCAGTTTCCGGGACAGGCTTCGCTATGGCTACACCTTC. It yields the protein CASSFRDRLRYGYTF.

By sample share, this clone is medium-sized. The chain combines TRBV6-4 with TRBJ2-2, with 7 positions matching TRBD2. The germline gives CDR1 MRHNA, CDR2 SNTAGT. The CDR3 covers 13 residues. J gave up 4 bases and V 4 bases, and 0 bases lay outside the gene matches. This chain's CDR3 is CASSGTSTGELFF. In DNA, the CDR3 is TGTGCCAGCAGTGGGACTAGCACCGGGGAGCTGTTTTTT.

With respect to this clone: One end of the junction fails to match germline, which may point to a read error. The J gene is TRBJ2-3, the V gene TRBV11-2; D uncertain. The CDR3 is 12 amino acids. CDR1 is SGHAT, CDR2 FQNNGV, per germline. In DNA, the CDR3 is TGTGCCAGCAGCTTAGACACAAATACGCAGTATTTT. Residues: CASSLDTNTQYF.

This chain uses TRBV5-1 with TRBJ2-1, with no clear D. Trimming took off 7 bases at V and 5 bases at J, with 16 bases between the two ends. CDR3 length: 14 amino acids. The germline CDR1 and CDR2 sequences are SGHRS and YFSETQ. The CDR3 DNA reads TGCGCCAGCCGCGCCCCACAGTCTCACAATGAGCAGTTCTTC. Its protein product is CASRAPQSHNEQFF.

This rearrangement joins TRBV6-5 to TRBJ2-7; a weak D match, TRBD2 (6 bases). CDR1 and CDR2 from the germline V gene are MNHEY and SVGAGI. This CDR3 spans 15 amino acids. Trimming took off 0 bases at V and 0 bases at J, with 9 bases between the two ends. CDR3 amino acids: CASSYSGGLSYEQYF. CDR3 DNA: TGTGCCAGCAGTTACTCGGGGGGACTCTCCTACGAGCAGTACTTC.